Detailed here is one T cell receptor (beta chain). V lost 7 bases and J lost 6, with 18 bases in between. The CDR3 totals 13 residues. Germline V gives CDR1 GTSNPN, CDR2 SVGIG (reference sequence). Individuals drawn from 24 US areas were roughly 18 to 95 years old. Recovered status in Cohort 3 required two negative PCRs, clearance, or symptom resolution. This sample was taken from a study of blood T cell repertoires in COVID-19. Turning to the study itself: Donors in the United States, Italy and Spain gave samples during acute or convalescent COVID-19.

In the original workflow: Counts of nucleated cells, estimated from reference gene primer amplification, were obtained. The repertoire was sequenced with immunoSEQ multiplex PCR; TCRdb's copy has only in-frame clones and lacks some. V and J calls and clone size come straight from that table; D and trimming were deduced from the DNA. The sample includes over 350,000 clones, more than 75% seen only once; the top ten take 1.2%. Sequencing was performed on PBMCs or T cells enriched from blood (not recorded which). This clonotype originated in a woman aged 18-35 years who had recovered from COVID-19. The chain combines TRBV30 with TRBJ1-1; tentative D call: TRBD1 (5 bases). The CDR3 DNA is TGTGCCTCCACCAGAGACAGATTGTCTGAAGCTTTCTTT. Residues: CASTRDRLSEAFF.